This T cell receptor (beta chain) was recorded in a study of identical twins listed by TCRdb under 2016. At the level of the whole study: To test whether fetal clonotypes persist, this study deep-sequenced TCR alpha and beta repertoires from monozygotic twins, from unrelated adults of various ages, and from cord blood. To rule out contamination, replicate twin experiments were performed at different times with different library preparation protocols.

Beyond this particular receptor, the publication reports: A weaker excess of twin sharing was found in beta out-of-frame sequences because the signal-to-noise ratio was lowered by fewer shared sequences. Compared with coincidental sharing between unrelated individuals, out-of-frame TCR alpha sequences shared between twins showed an excess of sequences with low generation probability. Recombination models systematically underestimated out-of-frame TCR alpha sharing in monozygotic twins but agreed with sharing between unrelated individuals. Abundant cord blood beta clonotypes had fewer insertions, young adult naive repertoires showed a similar but weaker trend, and memory repertoires showed no such trend. Conclusions relied on cross-sectional statistical analysis, since the same donors could not be followed over many years. Invariant T cells such as MAIT and iNKT could partly confound zero-insertion analyses, although diverse VJ usage argued against such confounding for most clonotypes.

All donors were healthy Caucasians. Three pairs of female monozygotic twins, all aged roughly 18 to 30 years, were included in the twin cohort. Peripheral blood mononuclear cells were the source from which RNA for the TCR libraries was isolated. This clonotype was seen more than once but under ten times. Which antigen it targets is not known. Base qualities are not at hand, and no much larger clone is one base apart. The library was obtained by 5' RACE. Sequencing instrument: Illumina HiSeq 2000. Template switching added a universal primer binding site, and the final cDNA carried a unique molecular identifier that allowed TCR cDNA molecules to be counted accurately. Specific primers in the conserved constant-segment region were used to synthesize first-strand cDNA for the TCR alpha and beta chains. To control for contamination, every cDNA library carried two barcodes: a SMART-Mk sample barcode plus Illumina barcodes. TruSeq adapter sequences along with Illumina sample barcodes were introduced in two successive PCR steps. Sequencing of the TCR alpha and beta cDNA libraries was done on the Illumina HiSeq platform using custom primers. The paper's data handling went like this. Unique molecular identifiers were extracted from raw reads with MiGEC, and CDR3 positions were determined with MiXCR. For each individual, recombination models were inferred using an EM algorithm with the repgenHMM and IGoR tools. Shared clonotype analysis was performed with the tcR package in R, normalizing sharing by the product of cloneset sizes. To study raw recombination free of thymic and clonal selection effects, out-of-frame nonproductive sequences were analyzed. TCRdb trimmed the raw reads at Q25, called clones with MiXCR and kept productive beta chains. Identical CDR3 protein sequences are pooled into one entry, listed with their most common genes and DNA. TCRdb, not the authors, supplied the V and J calls. Across this sample there are some 660,000 distinct CDR3 sequences, with 8.6% seen only once. The ten largest clones capture 0.75% to 1% of the sample.

Compared with germline, V lacks 3 bases and J lacks 3 bases; bases without a gene match: 7. Taken from cysteine to phenylalanine, the CDR3 has 15 residues. Kept here is only the CDR3 DNA, which spans 45 bases and is read in frame from base 1. CDR1 and CDR2 (KGHDR, SFDVKD) derive from the germline V gene. The sample was also linked to a second study, of yellow fever vaccine responses in identical twins. The second study, in turn, reports: According to the authors, in identical twins the way T cells responded to vaccination appeared partly convergent and partly personalized. In the study, vaccine-responding T cell clones were precisely tracked in identical twins.

The chain couples TRBV24-1 to TRBJ2-7; 7 bases in the junction line up with TRBD1. The material sequenced was PBMCs. The sequence was obtained from a woman between 18 and 30 years old in good health. The DNA sequence is given as TGTGCCACCAGTGATGCAGGACAGGTTATCTACGAGCAGTACTTC. This codes for CATSDAGQVIYEQYF.